These 28 T cell receptor beta chains came from one sample sequenced in a study of OX40 agonist ivuxolimab in advanced cancers. Library prep was done by the immunoSEQ multiplex PCR assay. TCRdb stores this immuneACCESS table with in-frame sequences only. Part of the clones is absent; in the studies checked, under half of the shortfall reflects unresolved V genes, and no reason is known for the rest. Recorded for this sample are tens of thousands of clones; 85% to 90% of them occurred a single time. The top ten hold 6.5% of the sample. Specimen: CD4+ or CD8+ T cells sorted from blood, collected in a trial of the OX40 agonist ivuxolimab. These TCRs come from an adult with an advanced solid tumor such as melanoma, head and neck, liver or kidney cancer.

The count of this clone is one. This chain joins TRBV5-5 and TRBJ2-2; no clear D gene. The germline V gene has CDR1 SGHKS and CDR2 YYEKEE (reference sequence). CDR3 length: 14 amino acids. V lost 6 bases and J 2 bases, leaving 11 bases between the germline ends. The CDR3 DNA follows: TGTGCCAGCACCTCTCCATTCAACACCGGGGAGCTGTTTTTT. Translating it yields CASTSPFNTGELFF.

The rearrangement links TRBV25-1 to TRBJ2-5; D gene ambiguous. The germline gives CDR1 MGHDK, CDR2 SYGVNS. Trimming took 6 bases from V and 5 from J, leaving 7 bases between them. CDR3 length equals 11 residues. The DNA of the CDR3 is TGTGCCAGCAGCGGAAGGGAGACCCAGTACTTC. This gives the protein CASSGRETQYF.

J is TRBJ2-6 and V is TRBV2; tentative D call: TRBD1 (6 bases). The CDR3 is made up of 17 amino acids. The V end lost 7 bases, the J end lost 0 bases, and 16 bases lay between the germline ends. Germline CDR1 is SNHLY and CDR2 is FYNNEI. CDR3 DNA sequence: TGTGCCAGCAAGTTACTCCAGGGGTACTCTGGGGCCAACGTCCTGACTTTC. Translating it yields CASKLLQGYSGANVLTF.

This clone was observed once. The gene calls are TRBV11-3 and TRBJ1-4; weak D call: TRBD1 (5 bases). Germline loops: CDR1 SGHNT, CDR2 YENEEA. The V gene lost 3 bases and the J gene lost 0 bases, with 11 bases spanning the gap. This CDR3 is built from 16 residues. The CDR3: CASSLGTVSTNEKLFF. The CDR3 DNA reads TGTGCCAGCAGCTTGGGGACGGTTTCAACTAATGAAAAACTGTTTTTT.

DNA of the CDR3: TGCAGCGTTGGGGACAGTGCGTACGAGCAGTACTTC. Its protein product is CSVGDSAYEQYF. The V gene is TRBV29-1, the J gene TRBJ2-7; the match to TRBD1 covers 7 bases. Germline CDR1 is SQVTM and CDR2 is ANQGSEA. The length of the CDR3 is 12 residues. With 4 bases clipped from V and 4 bases from J, the junction kept 4 bases outside the gene matches.

The chain links TRBV6-6 to TRBJ2-3, with 8 bases that match TRBD1. Trimming cost V 6 bases and J 1 base; bases outside gene matches: 9. The CDR3 sequence is 16 residues long. Germline lookup yields CDR1 MNHNY and CDR2 SVGAGI (reference sequence). CDR3 coding DNA: TGTGCCAGCAGCCTCGGACAGGGTATCGGCACAGATACGCAGTATTTT. This gives the protein CASSLGQGIGTDTQYF.

V is TRBV19 and J is TRBJ1-2; TRBD1 matches 8 bases. This CDR3 spans 14 amino acids. Per the germline V gene, CDR1 is LNHDA and CDR2 is SQIVND (reference sequence). The junction had 10 bases not matched to a gene; V was cut back by 7 bases and J by 6 bases. The CDR3 nucleotides read TGTGCCAGTAAGATCCTGGACAGGGTACATGGCTACACCTTC. Protein sequence: CASKILDRVHGYTF.

This clone was seen more than once but under ten times. This sequence joins TRBV11-2 and TRBJ2-1, with D possibly TRBD2 on 7 matching bases. This CDR3 has 16 residues. Trimming stripped 6 bases from V and 4 bases from J, with 19 bases between. Germline V gives CDR1 SGHAT, CDR2 FQNNGV. In nucleotides, the CDR3 is TGTGCCAGCAGGGGGGCAAGGAGCGGGGATTACAATGAGCAGTTCTTC. Translated, it gives CASRGARSGDYNEQFF. Looking up the rest from reference TRBV11-2 and TRBJ2-1 gives the full variable domain: EAGVAQSPRYKIIEKRQSVAFWCNPISGHATLYWYQQILGQGPKLLIQFQNNGVVDDSQLPKDRFSAERLKGVDSTLKIQPAKLEDSAVYLCASRGARSGDYNEQFFGPGTRLTVL.

A few counts support this clone. The rearrangement joins TRBV30 to TRBJ1-1; D gene unclear. V was pared by 4 bases and J by 4 bases, with 7 bases between. This CDR3 has 11 amino acids. Germline V gene data show CDR1 as GTSNPN and CDR2 as SVGIG (reference sequence). The CDR3 sequence is CAWNRVTEAFF. The CDR3 nucleotides are TGTGCCTGGAATAGGGTCACTGAAGCTTTCTTT. The entire variable domain, with the rest obtained from reference TRBV30 and TRBJ1-1, is as follows: SQTIHQWPATLVQPVGSPLSLECTVEGTSNPNLYWYRQAAGRGLQLLFYSVGIGQISSEVPQNLSASRPQDRQFILSSKKLLLSDSGFYLCAWNRVTEAFFGQGTRLTVV.

This CDR3 is CASAPGGRYTEAFF. The CDR3 region has the DNA TGTGCCAGTGCCCCCGGGGGGCGATACACTGAAGCTTTCTTT. The chain is built from TRBV2 and TRBJ1-1; perhaps TRBD1 as D (6 bases). V lost 9 bases to trimming and J lost 3 bases, with 17 bases between them. The CDR3 is 14 residues long. The germline V gene has CDR1 SNHLY and CDR2 FYNNEI.

V gene TRBV11-3 combines with J gene TRBJ2-7; TRBD2 aligns across 8 bases. This CDR3 has 15 residues. Trimming cost V 0 bases and J 7 bases; bases outside gene matches: 8. CDR1 is SGHNT and CDR2 is YENEEA in the germline V gene. CDR3 region: CASSLETSGSWEQYF. For the CDR3, the DNA is TGTGCCAGCAGCTTAGAAACTAGCGGTTCGTGGGAGCAGTACTTC.

The chain recombines TRBV2 with TRBJ1-1; TRBD1 is a possible D gene (5 bases). From germline, CDR1 is SNHLY and CDR2 FYNNEI. The CDR3 consists of 11 residues. The V end was cut by 5 bases, the J end by 11 bases, with 12 bases between. DNA for the CDR3: TGTGCCAGCAGTTTGACAGCGAGGGCTTTCTTT. This codes for CASSLTARAFF.

The J gene is TRBJ2-7, the V gene TRBV27, with a weak D call TRBD2 (6 bases). The CDR3 is 16 amino acids. Germline-derived CDR1 and CDR2 are MNHEY and SMNVEV (reference sequence). Trimming pared 6 bases from V and 3 bases from J, leaving 21 bases between. CDR3 sequence (DNA): TGTGCCAGCAGCCCTCGTCGTTTGGGGGGAGACTACGAGCAGTACTTC. This gives the protein CASSPRRLGGDYEQYF.

V usage is TRBV7-9 and J usage is TRBJ2-1; D gene unclear. Germline V gene data show CDR1 as SEHNR and CDR2 as FQNEAQ (reference sequence). The CDR3 runs to 17 residues. Trimming shortened V by 5 bases and J by 6 bases, and 23 bases separated the two germline ends. Here the CDR3 DNA reads TGTGCCAGCAGCCCCTACCAGCCGAGGCGTACATCCAATGAGCAGTTCTTC. Translated, it gives CASSPYQPRRTSNEQFF.

The chain is built from TRBV7-9 and TRBJ1-5; 9 bases are a match to TRBD1. J gave up 4 bases and V 6 bases, and 4 bases lay outside the gene matches. The CDR3 has 14 residues. Germline CDR1 SEHNR, CDR2 FQNEAQ (reference sequence). Here the CDR3 reads CASRGQGANQPQHF. The CDR3 DNA sequence: TGTGCCAGCAGGGGACAGGGAGCAAATCAGCCCCAGCATTTT.

The rearrangement joins TRBV5-6 to TRBJ1-6; D is ambiguous. Germline lookup yields CDR1 SGHDT and CDR2 YYEEEE. Trimming took 2 bases from V and 7 from J, leaving 10 bases between them. This CDR3 has 14 residues. CDR3 loop: CASSFYRSNSPLHF. Written as DNA, the CDR3 is TGTGCCAGCAGCTTCTATCGGTCGAATTCACCCCTCCACTTT.

The gene calls are TRBV7-2 and TRBJ1-5; the D gene is possibly TRBD1 (5 bases). The CDR3 consists of 15 residues. Germline V lookup: CDR1 SGHTA, CDR2 FQGNSA. V was clipped by 0 bases and J by 5 bases, with 11 bases between them. The DNA for the CDR3 is TGTGCCAGCAGCTTAGCTTCAGGGCCATATCAGCCCCAGCATTTT. It encodes CASSLASGPYQPQHF.

The chain has TRBV2 and TRBJ2-1; TRBD1 aligns across 9 bases. Unmatched junction bases numbered 9, after V lost 6 bases and J lost 12 bases. The CDR3 extends over 13 amino acids. The germline CDR1 and CDR2 sequences are SNHLY and FYNNEI. This chain's CDR3 is CASRRQGVASQFF. The CDR3 DNA sequence: TGTGCCAGCAGGAGACAGGGGGTCGCCTCGCAGTTCTTC. Together with reference TRBV2 and TRBJ2-1, the CDR3 gives the full variable domain: EPEVTQTPSHQVTQMGQEVILRCVPISNHLYFYWYRQILGQKVEFLVSFYNNEISEKSEIFDDQFSVERPDGSNFTLKIRSTKLEDSAMYFCASRRQGVASQFFGPGTRLTVL.

The rearrangement joins TRBV19 to TRBJ1-4; TRBD1 is a possible D gene (6 bases). The germline CDR1 and CDR2 sequences are LNHDA and SQIVND (reference sequence). This CDR3 is built from 17 residues. Trimming took 5 bases from V and 0 from J, leaving 16 bases between them. CDR3 protein: CASSPSPGAATNEKLFF. The DNA for the CDR3 is TGTGCCAGTAGTCCCTCCCCAGGGGCCGCAACTAATGAAAAACTGTTTTTT.

In its sample, this clone was seen once. The chain employs TRBV2 and TRBJ1-1; 9 bases align to TRBD1. There are 12 residues in the CDR3. J was trimmed by 5 bases and V by 8 bases; bases with no gene match: 3. Per germline, CDR1 SNHLY and CDR2 FYNNEI. The CDR3 nucleotides are TGTGCCAGCGGGACAGGGTGGACTGAAGCTTTCTTT. The encoded protein is CASGTGWTEAFF.

CDR3 in amino acids: CASSFDRANYGYTF. CDR3 coding DNA: TGTGCCAGCAGCTTTGACAGAGCTAACTATGGCTACACCTTC. This chain links TRBV5-4 with TRBJ1-2; a weak D match, TRBD1 (5 bases). Deletions cut 2 bases from V and 0 bases from J, with 8 bases between. CDR1 is SGHNT and CDR2 is YYREEE in the germline V gene (reference sequence). CDR3 length: 14 amino acids.

This clone was observed once. The rearrangement uses TRBV30 and TRBJ2-1; TRBD1 agrees at 9 bases. V shed 2 bases, J shed 2 bases, and the junction held 4 bases outside the gene matches. The CDR3 is 15 residues long. The V gene's germline CDR1 is GTSNPN and CDR2 SVGIG (reference sequence). The DNA of the CDR3 is TGTGCCTGGAGTCGGGGACAGGGAGCCTACAATGAGCAGTTCTTC. Encoded protein: CAWSRGQGAYNEQFF.

The chain uses TRBV4-1 and TRBJ2-7; D could derive from TRBD1 or TRBD2 (5 bases each). The CDR3 is 15 residues long. V was shortened by 3 bases and J by 1 base, with 13 bases between the two germline ends. Per germline, CDR1 MGHRA and CDR2 YSYEKL. The CDR3 bases are TGCGCCAGCAGCCACGCCGGGACGGGTTCCTACGAGCAGTACTTC. Its translation: CASSHAGTGSYEQYF.

This sequence joins TRBV29-1 and TRBJ2-3; possible D gene TRBD2, 6 bases. V was shortened by 3 bases and J by 6 bases, with 10 bases between the two germline ends. CDR1 SQVTM and CDR2 ANQGSEA come from the germline V gene. CDR3 length: 12 residues. In DNA form, the CDR3 reads TGCAGCGTTGACCTAGCGATGGATACGCAGTATTTT. Protein sequence: CSVDLAMDTQYF.

The chain couples TRBV6-5 to TRBJ1-2, with no clear D. Trimming removed 5 bases from V and 4 bases from J, with 14 bases in between. This CDR3 is built from 14 residues. Per the germline V gene, CDR1 is MNHEY and CDR2 is SVGAGI. This CDR3 is CASSPHSASYGYTF. In DNA form, the CDR3 reads TGTGCCAGCAGTCCACACAGTGCTTCCTATGGCTACACCTTC.

This clone rates as medium-sized. This sequence joins TRBV6-5 and TRBJ2-7; 7 bases are shared with TRBD1. This CDR3 is built from 14 residues. Germline CDR1 reads MNHEY; CDR2 reads SVGAGI. Losses at the gene ends were 8 bases for V and 9 bases for J; bases not matched to a gene: 16. CDR3 in DNA: TGTGCCAGCCGGCAGGACAGGCAAAAAGGAGGGCAGTACTTC. Translation gives CASRQDRQKGGQYF.

This clone was counted once. The genes are TRBV7-9 and TRBJ2-3; the D is unclear. This CDR3 has 15 amino acids. Germline V lookup: CDR1 SEHNR, CDR2 FQNEAQ (reference sequence). Trimming took 1 base from V and 2 from J, leaving 10 bases between them. CDR3 DNA: TGTGCCAGCAGCTTAGGGGCGCGGTCCACAGATACGCAGTATTTT. Its protein is CASSLGARSTDTQYF.

V usage is TRBV18 and J usage is TRBJ1-6, with unresolved D. Trimming shortened V by 4 bases and J by 5 bases, and 9 bases separated the two germline ends. Germline V lookup: CDR1 KGHSH, CDR2 LQKENI. There are 14 residues in the CDR3. The CDR3 is CASSRTVDNSPLHF. The CDR3 coding sequence is TGTGCCAGCTCACGGACGGTTGATAATTCACCCCTCCACTTT.